The 24 T cell receptor beta chains below come from one sample, sequenced in a study of T cell repertoires in cytomegalovirus infection. Antigens of these TCRs are unknown. One entry per CDR3 protein results from TCRdb running MiXCR on the reads. The sample records 450,000 to 650,000 distinct CDR3 sequences, 40% being singletons. The specimen comprised cultured PBMCs, sampled from culture after CMV antigen stimulation. Receptors originate from a human donor in good health (CMV status not recorded). Some clones in this sample may be carry-over from other donors' samples.

This clonotype has more than one count but fewer than ten. The chain combines TRBV2 with TRBJ1-1; 7 bases align to TRBD1. This CDR3 contains 14 residues. The V segment lost 8 bases and the J segment 5 bases; nucleotides outside the gene matches: 11. CDR1 and CDR2 from the germline V gene are SNHLY and FYNNEI. As DNA, the CDR3 is TGTGCCAGCGTAACAGGGGAGATTGTAACTGAAGCTTTCTTT. Its translation: CASVTGEIVTEAFF.

This clonotype was detected a few times. Here the CDR3 reads CASSETGGSGNTIYF. DNA of the CDR3: TGTGCCAGCAGTGAGACAGGGGGCAGTGGAAACACCATATATTTT. J is TRBJ1-3 and V is TRBV28, with TRBD1 matching 10 bases. Germline V gene data show CDR1 as MDHEN and CDR2 as SYDVKM. The V segment lost 5 bases and the J segment 3 bases; nucleotides outside the gene matches: 4. CDR3 size: 15 residues.

The gene calls are TRBV12-3 or TRBV12-4 and TRBJ1-3; D unclear. This CDR3 is 14 amino acids long. The V end was cut by 5 bases, the J end by 2 bases, with 10 bases between. The CDR3 region is CASSRTATGNTIYF. The DNA for the CDR3 is TGTGCCAGCAGTCGGACGGCTACTGGAAACACCATATATTTT.

This clonotype has only a few counts. The chain joins TRBV7-2 to TRBJ1-3, with D perhaps TRBD1 (5 bases). Germline V lookup: CDR1 SGHTA, CDR2 FQGNSA. The CDR3 covers 13 residues. V was cut by 1 base and J by 7 bases, with 8 bases left in between. This chain's CDR3 is CASSLGGVNTIYF. CDR3 DNA sequence: TGTGCCAGCAGCTTAGGGGGGGTGAACACCATATATTTT.

This chain connects TRBV12-3 or TRBV12-4 to TRBJ2-1, with 12 bases aligning to TRBD2. The CDR3 has 18 amino acids. With V trimmed by 1 base and J by 2 bases, 6 bases remained unmatched. The DNA of the CDR3 is TGTGCCAGCAGTTTAGAGACTAGCGGGAGTGGGGCCTACAATGAGCAGTTCTTC. Protein sequence: CASSLETSGSGAYNEQFF.

This rearrangement joins TRBV15 to TRBJ2-5; tentative D call: TRBD2 (6 bases). The V gene lost 2 bases and the J gene lost 4 bases, with 14 bases spanning the gap. The CDR3 consists of 15 residues. Germline lookup yields CDR1 LNHNV and CDR2 YYDKDF (reference sequence). The DNA of the CDR3 is TGTGCCACCAGCAGACTCCTCGGGACTTCAGAGACCCAGTACTTC. The encoded protein is CATSRLLGTSETQYF.

This clonotype was detected only a few times. This chain links TRBV7-2 with TRBJ1-3; the D is unclear. The CDR3 has 15 amino acids. The germline V gene has CDR1 SGHTA and CDR2 FQGNSA. Between the trimmed V and J ends, which lost 7 bases and 4 bases, there was a span of 17 bases. The CDR3 here is CASTLSGNPGNTIYF. The CDR3 DNA sequence: TGTGCCAGCACCCTTAGTGGGAATCCGGGAAACACCATATATTTT.

J is TRBJ2-1 and V is TRBV7-2, with 11 bases lining up with TRBD2. V was pared by 5 bases and J by 9 bases, with 6 bases of the junction left unmatched. The CDR3 has 14 residues. Germline CDR1 and CDR2: SGHTA and FQGNSA. In DNA, the CDR3 is TGTGCCAGCAGCCAGACTAGCGGGATGGGTGAGCAGTTCTTC. Translation gives CASSQTSGMGEQFF.

About this clonotype: This clone may be a read error of a much larger clone one base away. CDR3 nucleotides: TGTGCCAGCAGCCACCCGCCCGGGACTAGCGGGAGTCGAGAGAACCAGTACTTC. Its translation: CASSHPPGTSGSRENQYF. V is TRBV7-2 and J is TRBJ2-5; 14 bases fit TRBD2. Germline CDR1 is SGHTA and CDR2 is FQGNSA. The CDR3 is 18 amino acids.

This chain joins TRBV2 and TRBJ1-2, with D tentatively TRBD1 (6 bases). Germline loops: CDR1 SNHLY, CDR2 FYNNEI. CDR3 length: 13 residues. Trimming took 3 bases from V and 4 from J, leaving 9 bases between them. CDR3 loop: CASSEGRGYGYTF. The CDR3 DNA is TGTGCCAGCAGTGAGGGCAGGGGCTATGGCTACACCTTC. Full variable domain (missing parts from reference TRBV2 and TRBJ1-2): EPEVTQTPSHQVTQMGQEVILRCVPISNHLYFYWYRQILGQKVEFLVSFYNNEISEKSEIFDDQFSVERPDGSNFTLKIRSTKLEDSAMYFCASSEGRGYGYTFGSGTRLTVV.

The J gene is TRBJ2-3, the V gene TRBV5-4, with TRBD2 matching over 13 bases. V shed 3 bases and J 4 bases; nucleotides not matched to a gene: 8. Germline V lookup: CDR1 SGHNT, CDR2 YYREEE (reference sequence). The length of the CDR3 is 17 residues. CDR3 nucleotides: TGTGCCAGCAGCTCTAGGACTAGCGGGGGTTACGCAGATACGCAGTATTTT. Its translation is CASSSRTSGGYADTQYF. Full variable domain (missing parts from reference TRBV5-4 and TRBJ2-3): ETGVTQSPTHLIKTRGQQVTLRCSSQSGHNTVSWYQQALGQGPQFIFQYYREEENGRGNFPPRFSGLQFPNYSSELNVNALELDDSALYLCASSSRTSGGYADTQYFGPGTRLTVL.

The chain is built from TRBV20-1 and TRBJ2-1; 12 bases map to TRBD2. The CDR3 is 18 residues long. Germline values: CDR1 DFQATT, CDR2 SNEGSKA (reference sequence). V trimming: 3 bases; J trimming: 6 bases; junction bases outside the gene matches: 15. CDR3 sequence: CSARRSLAGGLTVNEQFF. For the CDR3, the DNA is TGCAGTGCTAGGCGGAGCCTAGCGGGGGGGCTTACGGTCAATGAGCAGTTCTTC.

In this sample, this clonotype turned up a few times. The V and J genes are TRBV7-6 and TRBJ2-3, with 11 bases that match TRBD2. Looked up from germline, CDR1 is SGHVS and CDR2 is FNYEAQ. The CDR3 contains 16 residues. V gave up 6 bases and J gave up 3 bases; unmatched junction bases: 8. CDR3 nucleotides: TGTGCCAGCAGGCGTAGCGGGGGGGCCGAAACAGATACGCAGTATTTT. Its protein product is CASRRSGGAETDTQYF. The full variable domain, with the rest looked up from reference TRBV7-6 and TRBJ2-3, is GAGVSQSPRYKVTKRGQDVALRCDPISGHVSLYWYRQALGQGPEFLTYFNYEAQQDKSGLPNDRFSAERPEGSISTLTIQRTEQRDSAMYRCASRRSGGAETDTQYFGPGTRLTVL.

The chain has TRBV20-1 and TRBJ2-5; possibly TRBD2 for D (6 bases). In germline, CDR1 is DFQATT, CDR2 SNEGSKA (reference sequence). CDR3 size: 15 residues. The V and J ends lost 6 bases and 5 bases respectively, with 22 bases between them. The CDR3 DNA sequence: TGCAGTGCCGATCCCGGGACCCGGGCGGGGGAGACCCAGTACTTC. Protein product: CSADPGTRAGETQYF.

This clonotype has just a few counts. The rearrangement uses TRBV20-1 and TRBJ2-3, with D maybe TRBD1 (6 bases). CDR1 is DFQATT, CDR2 SNEGSKA, per germline (reference sequence). With 1 base removed from V and 0 bases from J, the gap between germline ends came to 11 bases. CDR3 length: 15 amino acids. In nucleotides, the CDR3 is TGCAGTGCTAGAGCGTGGGGGCATAGCACAGATACGCAGTATTTT. It encodes CSARAWGHSTDTQYF.

In its sample, this clonotype was seen a few times. The chain couples TRBV7-2 to TRBJ2-1; 12 bases map to TRBD2. The germline gives CDR1 SGHTA, CDR2 FQGNSA. CDR3 length: 18 residues. The ends lost 1 base at V and 2 bases at J; junction bases unmatched: 6. CDR3 nucleotides: TGTGCCAGCAGCTTAGATCCTAGCGGGAGGGGAGCCTACAATGAGCAGTTCTTC. Its protein product is CASSLDPSGRGAYNEQFF.

The chain uses TRBV10-3 and TRBJ2-7; D ambiguous. The CDR3 extends over 14 amino acids. The germline V gene encodes CDR1 ENHRY and CDR2 SYGVKD. Trimming shortened V by 2 bases and J by 2 bases, and 10 bases separated the two germline ends. The CDR3 coding sequence is TGTGCCATCAGTGAGATCGGCGGACCCTACGAGCAGTACTTC. Encoded protein: CAISEIGGPYEQYF.

This chain joins TRBV6-6 and TRBJ2-7; D perhaps matches TRBD1 (6 bases). The CDR3 spans 14 residues. Trimming removed 6 bases from V and 3 bases from J, with 15 bases in between. CDR1 and CDR2 from the germline V gene are MNHNY and SVGAGI (reference sequence). CDR3 residues: CASSPTGAYYEQYF. DNA of the CDR3: TGTGCCAGCAGCCCGACAGGAGCCTACTACGAGCAGTACTTC.

V is TRBV7-2 and J is TRBJ2-5; D not certain. The germline V gene encodes CDR1 SGHTA and CDR2 FQGNSA. V lost 5 bases and J lost 3, with 13 bases in between. The CDR3 is 14 residues long. CDR3 in amino acids: CASSPLTRKETQYF. The DNA of the CDR3 is TGTGCCAGCAGCCCTCTGACCCGGAAAGAGACCCAGTACTTC.

This clonotype came up many times. The rearrangement uses TRBV7-6 and TRBJ1-3; the D is unclear. V shed 5 bases and J shed 4 bases, with 18 bases lying between them. CDR3 length: 16 amino acids. The germline gives CDR1 SGHVS, CDR2 FNYEAQ. The CDR3 loop is CASSLLGAAGGNTIYF. CDR3 in DNA: TGTGCCAGCAGCCTCCTAGGAGCGGCTGGGGGAAACACCATATATTTT.

The chain links TRBV10-2 to TRBJ1-3; no clear D gene. V was shortened by 4 bases and J by 0 bases, with 4 bases between the two germline ends. CDR1 is WSHSY, CDR2 SAAADI, per germline. The CDR3 contains 13 residues. In DNA form, the CDR3 reads TGCGCCAGCAGTGTCCTCTCTGGAAACACCATATATTTT. This encodes CASSVLSGNTIYF.

The chain carries TRBV6-6 and TRBJ2-3; a weak D match, TRBD2 (6 bases). V shed 8 bases and J shed 4 bases, with 13 bases lying between them. The CDR3 loop spans 13 amino acids. Per germline, CDR1 MNHNY and CDR2 SVGAGI (reference sequence). CDR3 amino acids: CASAGGSSDTQYF. In DNA, the CDR3 is TGTGCCAGCGCTGGGGGGAGCTCAGATACGCAGTATTTT.

As to this clonotype: Given the absence of the conserved phenylalanine or tryptophan at the CDR3 end, a read error is likely. It is unclear where the CDR3 begins or ends on the DNA, so no DNA is shown, and the CDR3 is as TCRdb lists it. V usage is TRBV12-3 or TRBV12-4 and J usage is TRBJ2-6; the table assigns TRBD2, which was not confirmed against the DNA. Termini included, the CDR3 measures 15 amino acids. The CDR3: CASSLGATGPHPQRS.

This clonotype was detected only once. This rearrangement joins TRBV28 to TRBJ2-2; 9 positions agree with TRBD1. Germline V gene sequence: CDR1 MDHEN, CDR2 SYDVKM. The length of the CDR3 is 15 residues. Losses at the gene ends were 3 bases for V and 5 bases for J; bases not matched to a gene: 4. The CDR3 spells CASSFGDRVTGELFF. As DNA, the CDR3 is TGTGCCAGCAGTTTTGGGGACAGGGTAACCGGGGAGCTGTTTTTT.